This note documents a single TCR beta chain sequence. Its antigen is not known. Sequencing of DNA taken from cultured CD4+ T cells relied on the Oncomine TCR Beta short-read assay. Once CD4+ T cells had been cultured, genomic DNA was extracted from them. TCRdb reprocessed the PCR reads via MiXCR and lists one record per CDR3 protein. The sample has thousands of distinct CDR3 sequences, roughly 28% seen once. The sample's treatment: approximately nine-day PBMC culture with coronavirus spike peptide pools or control peptides (ViraFEST assay). CD4+ T cells of the unexposed donor were collected before the COVID-19 pandemic (2011-2018). Alongside about 10 IU/ml IL-2 and around 10 ug/ml peptide pools, PBMCs were cultured at some 2 million per well. Germline V gives CDR1 LNHDA, CDR2 SQIVND (reference sequence). The CDR3 loop spans 15 amino acids. Trimming shortened V by 6 bases and J by 6 bases, and 20 bases separated the two germline ends.

This entry comes from a study of vaccination and CD4 T cells after COVID-19. About the research overall: Participants got two doses of BNT162b2 or mRNA-1273 vaccine. Overlapping peptides covering the spike proteins of SARS-CoV-2, HCoV-NL63, HCoV-OC43 and HCoV-229E were added to stimulate cells.

Regarding the study as a whole: There was no significant change from 21 to 38 median reactive clonotypes.

The rearrangement links TRBV19 to TRBJ1-2; D is ambiguous. The clonotype was recovered from a human donor in good health. The specimen sequenced was CD4+ T cells from blood, cultured in vitro. CDR3 amino acids: CASSFPGGMIDGYTF. CDR3 nucleotide sequence: TGTGCCAGTAGCTTTCCTGGCGGCATGATCGATGGCTACACCTTC.